Given below is one T cell receptor beta chain in context. Germline lookup yields CDR1 MGHRA and CDR2 YSYEKL. V was pared by 4 bases and J by 1 base, with 19 bases between. The CDR3 is made up of 18 amino acids. The PCR made use of 60 Vbeta and 13 Jbeta primers. TCRdb keeps only in-frame clones here, not all; method: immunoSEQ multiplex PCR. The table lists about 170,000 clones, roughly 79% of them singletons. The entry originates in a study of cytomegalovirus exposure and HLA in healthy donors. Sequencing used PBMCs. The V gene is TRBV4-1, the J gene TRBJ2-2; D perhaps matches TRBD1 (6 bases). This TCR was sampled from a woman younger than 45 in good health and CMV-seropositive. The CDR3: CASSRLSTGYGNTGELFF. CDR3 DNA: TGCGCCAGCAGCCGCCTTTCCACAGGGTATGGGAACACCGGGGAGCTGTTTTTT.